This T cell receptor (beta chain) was recorded in a study of blood T cell repertoires in COVID-19. Clones were read by immunoSEQ multiplex PCR, and TCRdb kept only the in-frame ones, dropping some. The sample includes more than 150,000 clones, approximately 80% of them seen just once. Germline V CDR1 and CDR2: MDHEN, SYDVKM. The CDR3 runs to 14 residues. V shed 2 bases, J shed 4 bases, and the junction held 3 bases outside the gene matches. The sequencing sample was made of peripheral blood. The source is a woman older than 75 with COVID-19, enrolled during active disease. The rearrangement joins TRBV28 to TRBJ1-2; 8 bases agree with TRBD1. CDR3 in amino acids: CASSLGDRFYGYTF. DNA of the CDR3: TGTGCCAGCAGTTTAGGGGACAGGTTCTATGGCTACACCTTC.